This T cell receptor (beta chain) appears in the sequencing data of a study of CD8+ T cells in alopecia areata. Turning to the study itself: Treatment ran 6 to 18 months, with 6 months of follow-up afterward. Study findings and constraints: Scalp lesions, especially in alopecia totalis/universalis, had higher clonality than normal scalp. Mice showed TCR sharing more clearly than patients did, possibly owing to HLA.

In its sample, this clone was seen a few times. Antigen: not known. J gave up 4 bases and V 0 bases, and 2 bases lay outside the gene matches. This CDR3 comprises 15 residues. The germline gives CDR1 SGHRS, CDR2 YFSETQ. Obtained from alopecia areata patients were lesional scalp punch biopsies along with peripheral blood. Investigators isolated RNA and reverse transcribed it into cDNA to act as the sequencing template. Measured with immunoSEQ multiplex PCR; TCRdb has only the in-frame clones, and not every one. The sample has some 180,000 clones, roughly 59% seen once. The chain uses TRBV5-1 and TRBJ2-1, with 9 bases fitting TRBD2. The material was CD4+ T cells sorted from blood, obtained at week 0. The source of this sequence is a human donor with alopecia areata. CDR3 nucleotide sequence: TGCGCCAGCAGCTTGGAGCTAGCGGGGTACAATGAGCAGTTCTTC. Translating it yields CASSLELAGYNEQFF.